Listed below are T cell receptor beta chains from one sample, sequenced in a study of hypomethylating agent response in myelodysplastic syndrome. Produced via immunoSEQ multiplex PCR; TCRdb's table is partial and in-frame only. The sample has approximately 4,500 clones, over 75% seen once. The source material was bone marrow, sampled before or after starting hypomethylating agent treatment for myelodysplastic syndrome (not recorded which). These TCRs come from a human donor with myelodysplastic syndrome. CDR3s include the opening cysteine and the closing phenylalanine or tryptophan. The D gene is left open where the match is weak. Clone size is not always given. Where it is, it says once, few, many or a class for expanded clones.

V: TRBV2; J: TRBJ2-7; D: TRBD1; size: few; CDR3: CASIRGHEQYF; DNA: TGTGCCAGCATAAGGGGGCACGAGCAGTACTTC
V: TRBV7-2; J: TRBJ2-7; D: NA; size: NA; CDR3: CASSWTNLYEQYF; DNA: TGTGCCAGCAGCTGGACAAACCTCTACGAGCAGTACTTC
V: TRBV5-8; J: TRBJ2-2; D: NA; size: NA; CDR3: CASSSGSKYTGELFF; DNA: TGTGCCAGCAGCTCGGGTAGTAAATACACCGGGGAGCTGTTTTTT
V: TRBV25-1; J: TRBJ2-6; D: NA; size: once; CDR3: CASSERGGAGANVLTF; DNA: TGTGCCAGCAGTGAACGAGGGGGGGCTGGGGCCAACGTCCTGACTTTC
V: TRBV11-2; J: TRBJ2-7; D: TRBD2; size: NA; CDR3: CASSLGLAGGYEQYF; DNA: TGTGCCAGCAGCTTGGGACTAGCGGGGGGTTACGAGCAGTACTTC
V: TRBV27; J: TRBJ2-3; D: NA; size: NA; CDR3: CASSAVADTQYF; DNA: TGTGCCAGCAGCGCGGTTGCCGATACGCAGTATTTT
V: TRBV30; J: TRBJ1-3; D: NA; size: NA; CDR3: CAWTATPGNTIYF; DNA: TGTGCCTGGACCGCAACACCTGGAAACACCATATATTTT
V: TRBV7-2; J: TRBJ2-5; D: TRBD2; size: NA; CDR3: CASKWGGSGETQYF; DNA: TGTGCCAGCAAGTGGGGGGGGAGCGGAGAGACCCAGTACTTC
V: TRBV5-4; J: TRBJ2-3; D: TRBD2; size: NA; CDR3: CASSPSRGGGLWRRTDTQYF; DNA: TGTGCCAGCAGCCCCTCCCGGGGCGGGGGGCTGTGGAGAAGGACAGATACGCAGTATTTT
V: TRBV6-5; J: TRBJ1-1; D: TRBD1; size: NA; CDR3: CASSSDRDAEAFF; DNA: TGTGCCAGCAGCTCGGACAGGGACGCTGAAGCTTTCTTT
V: TRBV7-2; J: TRBJ1-6; D: NA; size: NA; CDR3: CASSPGGNSPLHF; DNA: TGTGCCAGCAGCCCAGGCGGGAATTCACCCCTCCACTTT
V: TRBV30; J: TRBJ2-5; D: NA; size: NA; CDR3: CAWNRDGDGEQYF; DNA: TGTGCCTGGAACCGGGACGGGGACGGAGAGCAGTACTTC
V: TRBV5-1; J: TRBJ2-2; D: TRBD1; size: NA; CDR3: CASSAGQGGIANTGELFF; DNA: TGCGCCAGCAGCGCCGGACAGGGGGGGATAGCGAACACCGGGGAGCTGTTTTTT
V: TRBV27; J: TRBJ1-5; D: NA; size: few; CDR3: CASSLVGAKVGNQPQHF; DNA: TGTGCCAGCAGTTTAGTAGGGGCCAAGGTGGGCAATCAGCCCCAGCATTTT
V: TRBV2; J: TRBJ2-7; D: NA; size: NA; CDR3: CASSAASAAFYEQYF; DNA: TGTGCCAGCAGCGCCGCATCGGCGGCTTTCTACGAGCAGTACTTC
V: TRBV28; J: TRBJ1-2; D: TRBD1; size: NA; CDR3: CASSPWSRGRNYGYTF; DNA: TGTGCCAGCAGCCCCTGGTCAAGGGGGCGCAACTATGGCTACACCTTC
V: TRBV5-4; J: TRBJ2-3; D: NA; size: once; CDR3: CASSLSGGGLADTQYF; DNA: TGTGCCAGCAGCTTGTCAGGGGGGGGGCTCGCAGATACGCAGTATTTT
V: TRBV11-2; J: TRBJ2-3; D: NA; size: once; CDR3: CASSLDLGGIRQDTQYF; DNA: TGTGCCAGCAGCTTAGATCTAGGGGGGATAAGGCAAGATACGCAGTATTTT
V: TRBV25-1; J: TRBJ2-5; D: TRBD1; size: NA; CDR3: CASSGGQGAWETQYF; DNA: TGTGCCAGCAGTGGCGGACAGGGGGCATGGGAGACCCAGTACTTC
V: TRBV5-4; J: TRBJ2-4; D: NA; size: once; CDR3: CASSLVRGAKNIQYF; DNA: TGTGCCAGCAGCTTGGTCCGGGGAGCCAAAAACATTCAGTACTTC
V: TRBV5-6; J: TRBJ1-2; D: NA; size: NA; CDR3: CASSLGLGYTF; DNA: TGTGCCAGCAGCTTGGGGTTGGGCTACACCTTC
V: TRBV10-1; J: TRBJ1-1; D: NA; size: NA; CDR3: CASTPWDVRTEAFF; DNA: TGCGCCTCCACCCCATGGGATGTTCGCACTGAAGCTTTCTTT
V: TRBV29-1; J: TRBJ2-7; D: NA; size: NA; CDR3: CSVRDINEQYF; DNA: TGCAGCGTCCGGGACATCAACGAGCAGTACTTC
V: TRBV11-3; J: TRBJ2-1; D: TRBD2; size: NA; CDR3: CASSLAGVYNEQFF; DNA: TGTGCCAGCTCACTAGCGGGGGTCTACAATGAGCAGTTCTTC
V: TRBV7-9; J: TRBJ1-1; D: TRBD1; size: NA; CDR3: CASSHLTGGAEAFF; DNA: TGTGCCAGCAGCCACCTAACAGGGGGAGCTGAAGCTTTCTTT
V: TRBV6-6; J: TRBJ1-1; D: NA; size: NA; CDR3: CASSYGAEAFF; DNA: TGTGCCAGCAGTTACGGGGCTGAAGCTTTCTTT
V: TRBV14; J: TRBJ2-2; D: TRBD1; size: NA; CDR3: CASSQQRTGVWTGELFF; DNA: TGTGCCAGCAGCCAACAGAGGACAGGGGTCTGGACCGGGGAGCTGTTTTTT
V: TRBV7-4; J: TRBJ2-5; D: NA; size: NA; CDR3: CASSLGGEETQYF; DNA: TGTGCCAGCAGCTTAGGAGGGGAAGAGACCCAGTACTTC
V: TRBV2; J: TRBJ2-5; D: NA; size: NA; CDR3: CASSPVGGETQYF; DNA: TGTGCCAGCAGTCCGGTGGGGGGAGAGACCCAGTACTTC
V: TRBV19; J: TRBJ1-1; D: NA; size: NA; CDR3: CASSSDSVGWTEAFF; DNA: TGTGCCAGTAGTTCGGACTCGGTGGGGTGGACTGAAGCTTTCTTT
V: TRBV5-1; J: TRBJ1-5; D: NA; size: NA; CDR3: CASSLEHSNQPQHF; DNA: TGCGCCAGCAGCTTGGAACATAGCAATCAGCCCCAGCATTTT
V: TRBV5-1; J: TRBJ1-1; D: NA; size: NA; CDR3: CASSLGDGNTEAFF; DNA: TGCGCCAGCAGCTTGGGGGACGGGAACACTGAAGCTTTCTTT
V: TRBV6-5; J: TRBJ2-2; D: TRBD1; size: NA; CDR3: CASSRQGKTGELFF; DNA: TGTGCCAGCAGTAGACAGGGCAAAACCGGGGAGCTGTTTTTT
V: TRBV27; J: TRBJ2-3; D: NA; size: NA; CDR3: CASSSRGRGTDTQYF; DNA: TGTGCCAGCAGTTCAAGGGGCAGGGGCACAGATACGCAGTATTTT
V: TRBV18; J: TRBJ2-7; D: NA; size: once; CDR3: CASSLLGLLYEQYF; DNA: TGTGCCAGCTCACTACTGGGACTGCTCTACGAGCAGTACTTC
V: TRBV11-2; J: TRBJ1-1; D: TRBD1; size: NA; CDR3: CASSRDRREAFF; DNA: TGTGCCAGCAGCCGGGACAGACGTGAAGCTTTCTTT
V: TRBV30; J: TRBJ1-1; D: NA; size: NA; CDR3: CAWSGYRVAGAFF; DNA: TGTGCCTGGAGCGGTTACCGGGTCGCGGGAGCTTTCTTT
V: TRBV10-2; J: TRBJ1-3; D: NA; size: NA; CDR3: CASSHFSGNTIYF; DNA: TGCGCCAGCAGCCACTTCTCTGGAAACACCATATATTTT
V: TRBV4-1; J: TRBJ1-2; D: TRBD1; size: once; CDR3: CASSQEYRTGVLLNYGYTF; DNA: TGCGCCAGCAGCCAAGAATACCGGACAGGGGTTTTGTTGAACTATGGCTACACCTTC
V: TRBV2; J: TRBJ1-4; D: NA; size: NA; CDR3: CASSLGSQGFANEKLFF; DNA: TGTGCCAGCAGTTTGGGGTCGCAGGGGTTCGCTAATGAAAAACTGTTTTTT
V: TRBV5-1; J: TRBJ2-1; D: NA; size: NA; CDR3: CASSLAVGVEQFF; DNA: TGCGCCAGCAGCTTGGCTGTCGGTGTTGAGCAGTTCTTC
V: TRBV9; J: TRBJ2-3; D: NA; size: NA; CDR3: CASSVDGGAGTDTQYF; DNA: TGTGCCAGCAGCGTAGATGGGGGGGCTGGCACAGATACGCAGTATTTT
V: TRBV11-3; J: TRBJ2-3; D: NA; size: NA; CDR3: CASSTGDTQYF; DNA: TGTGCCAGCAGCACCGGAGATACGCAGTATTTT
V: TRBV6-5; J: TRBJ1-5; D: NA; size: few; CDR3: CASRNTVNQPQHF; DNA: TGTGCCAGCAGAAACACGGTAAATCAGCCCCAGCATTTT
V: TRBV9; J: TRBJ2-1; D: TRBD1; size: NA; CDR3: CASSVMGQGYDEQFF; DNA: TGTGCCAGCAGCGTAATGGGACAGGGTTACGATGAGCAGTTCTTC
V: TRBV5-5; J: TRBJ1-2; D: NA; size: NA; CDR3: CASSLATGRTYGYTF; DNA: TGTGCCAGCAGCTTGGCTACAGGGCGTACCTATGGCTACACCTTC
V: TRBV5-1; J: TRBJ2-5; D: TRBD1; size: NA; CDR3: CASSSTGGLETQYF; DNA: TGCGCCAGCAGCTCGACAGGGGGCTTGGAGACCCAGTACTTC
V: TRBV5-1; J: TRBJ1-4; D: NA; size: NA; CDR3: CASSAVGTNEKLFF; DNA: TGCGCCAGCAGCGCGGTAGGGACTAATGAAAAACTGTTTTTT
V: TRBV5-8; J: TRBJ1-5; D: NA; size: NA; CDR3: CASRPGQYSNQPQHF; DNA: TGTGCCAGCAGACCTGGACAGTATAGCAATCAGCCCCAGCATTTT
V: TRBV18; J: TRBJ2-5; D: NA; size: NA; CDR3: CASSPISRGETQYF; DNA: TGTGCCAGCTCACCAATTTCAAGGGGAGAGACCCAGTACTTC
V: TRBV7-2; J: TRBJ1-6; D: NA; size: few; CDR3: CASSGEGRRNSPLHF; DNA: TGTGCCAGCAGCGGGGAGGGGCGGCGTAATTCACCCCTCCACTTT
V: TRBV14; J: TRBJ1-2; D: NA; size: NA; CDR3: CASSQKRNGHGYTF; DNA: TGTGCCAGCAGCCAAAAAAGGAACGGTCATGGCTACACCTTC
V: TRBV2; J: TRBJ2-1; D: NA; size: NA; CDR3: CASSESPGRNEQFF; DNA: TGTGCCAGCAGTGAAAGCCCAGGGAGAAATGAGCAGTTCTTC
V: TRBV5-4; J: TRBJ2-5; D: NA; size: NA; CDR3: CASSRRLSNQETQYF; DNA: TGTGCCAGCAGCCGGAGATTGAGCAATCAAGAGACCCAGTACTTC
V: TRBV6-6; J: TRBJ1-3; D: NA; size: NA; CDR3: CASRGRSGNTIYF; DNA: TGTGCCAGCAGGGGTCGATCTGGAAACACCATATATTTT
V: TRBV2; J: TRBJ2-2; D: TRBD1; size: NA; CDR3: CASRLRDRLAGELFF; DNA: TGTGCCAGCAGGCTTAGGGACAGGCTAGCCGGGGAGCTGTTTTTT
V: TRBV6-5; J: TRBJ2-7; D: NA; size: NA; CDR3: CASSLQGSYEQYF; DNA: TGTGCCAGCAGTTTACAGGGATCCTACGAGCAGTACTTC